The present T cell receptor (beta chain) was sequenced within a study of siplizumab effects on memory and regulatory T cells. Generated by immunoSEQ multiplex PCR, the TCRdb table keeps only in-frame clones and is missing some. Of some 100,000 clones detected, about 91% appear once; the ten largest clones hold 0.14% to 0.15%. This CDR3 has 17 amino acids. The trim removed 5 bases at V and 1 base at J, leaving 10 bases unmatched. Germline CDR1 is SGHTA and CDR2 is FQGTGA. This TCR derives from a human donor in good health. Material for sequencing was CD4+ T cells sorted from blood. This rearrangement joins TRBV7-3 to TRBJ2-2; 7 nucleotides align to TRBD1. Written as DNA, the CDR3 is TGTGCCAGCAGCAAAGACAGGGTTCTTGGGAACACCGGGGAGCTGTTTTTT. Protein: CASSKDRVLGNTGELFF. Combining the CDR3 with reference TRBV7-3 and TRBJ2-2 gives the whole variable domain GAGVSQTPSNKVTEKGKYVELRCDPISGHTALYWYRQSLGQGPEFLIYFQGTGAADDSGLPNDRFFAVRPEGSVSTLKIQRTERGDSAVYLCASSKDRVLGNTGELFFGEGSRLTVL.